This T cell receptor (beta chain) was sequenced for a study of blood T cell repertoires in COVID-19. Study background: From the United States, Italy and Spain came samples of acute and convalescent COVID-19. Sources were T cells, B-cell-depleted T cells, or PBMCs; the material itself was cDNA or gDNA.

V was trimmed by 5 bases and J by 1 base, leaving 9 bases between them. The CDR3 totals 15 residues. The germline gives CDR1 SNHLY, CDR2 FYNNEI. In the original processing: Estimates of nucleated cell counts were drawn from the amplification of reference gene primers. Measured with immunoSEQ multiplex PCR; TCRdb has only the in-frame clones, and not every one. From that table come the V and J calls and clone size; the DNA was used to work out D and trimming. The sample contains under 150,000 clones, about 88% of which appear only once. The sequenced material came from peripheral blood. This sequence originates from a human donor in a cohort sampled during active COVID-19. The chain recombines TRBV2 with TRBJ2-6, with a possible D match to TRBD1 (6 bases). CDR3 bases: TGTGCCAGCAGTAATACAGGGTCTGGGGCCAACGTCCTGACTTTC. Amino acids: CASSNTGSGANVLTF.